What follows are 5 T cell receptor beta chains derived from one specimen sequenced in a study of T cell changes during pregnancy in multiple sclerosis (dated by TCRdb to between 2018 and 2021). The method was the immunoSEQ multiplex PCR assay. TCRdb's version of the immuneACCESS table is confined to in-frame rearrangements and falls short of the full clone set. An unresolved V gene accounts for under half of the shortfall where checked; the remainder is of unknown origin. A total of tens of thousands of clones appear in this sample, approximately 92% of them only once. The ten largest clonotypes hold 1.5% to 2% of the sample. The sequenced sample was CD4+ T cells from peripheral blood mononuclear cells, obtained after pregnancy. The source is a female donor in good health, enrolled as a control in a pregnancy study.

The CDR3 spells CASSQGDRANSPLHF. In nucleotides, the CDR3 is TGCGCCAGCAGCCAAGGAGACAGGGCTAATTCACCCCTCCACTTT. This chain uses TRBV4-3 with TRBJ1-6; 7 bases line up with TRBD1. The CDR3 has 15 residues. Trimming removed 1 base from V and 6 bases from J; junction bases left unmatched: 3. Per germline, CDR1 LGHNA and CDR2 YSLEER.

The rearrangement joins TRBV10-3 to TRBJ2-7, with 13 bases fitting TRBD2. This CDR3 contains 18 residues. Germline assignment: CDR1 ENHRY and CDR2 SYGVKD. Losses at the gene ends were 6 bases for V and 4 bases for J; bases not matched to a gene: 15. The CDR3: CAIRIQTSGGPLSYEQYF. CDR3 bases: TGTGCCATCAGAATTCAGACTAGCGGGGGGCCACTGTCTTACGAGCAGTACTTC.

CDR3 region: CASSREGWGNQPQHF. The CDR3 DNA sequence: TGTGCCAGCAGTAGGGAGGGATGGGGCAATCAGCCCCAGCATTTT. The rearrangement uses TRBV27 and TRBJ1-5; no definite D call. Germline assignment: CDR1 MNHEY and CDR2 SMNVEV (reference sequence). The CDR3 has 15 residues. The V end was cut by 5 bases, the J end by 2 bases, with 13 bases between.

The chain recombines TRBV16 with TRBJ2-7; 7 nucleotides match TRBD1. The germline V gene has CDR1 KGHSY and CDR2 FQNENV. The CDR3 consists of 16 residues. The ends lost 2 bases at V and 1 base at J; junction bases unmatched: 8. CDR3 in DNA: TGTGCCAGCAGCCAACCACCGGACAGGATTTCCTACGAGCAGTACTTC. Encoded protein: CASSQPPDRISYEQYF.

The chain combines TRBV20-1 with TRBJ2-7; D uncertain. The CDR3 consists of 10 residues. Germline CDR1 DFQATT, CDR2 SNEGSKA (reference sequence). Trimming cost V 6 bases and J 3 bases, with 6 bases left between them. The CDR3 nucleotides are TGCAGTGCGAAACTCTACGAGCAGTACTTC. Residues: CSAKLYEQYF.